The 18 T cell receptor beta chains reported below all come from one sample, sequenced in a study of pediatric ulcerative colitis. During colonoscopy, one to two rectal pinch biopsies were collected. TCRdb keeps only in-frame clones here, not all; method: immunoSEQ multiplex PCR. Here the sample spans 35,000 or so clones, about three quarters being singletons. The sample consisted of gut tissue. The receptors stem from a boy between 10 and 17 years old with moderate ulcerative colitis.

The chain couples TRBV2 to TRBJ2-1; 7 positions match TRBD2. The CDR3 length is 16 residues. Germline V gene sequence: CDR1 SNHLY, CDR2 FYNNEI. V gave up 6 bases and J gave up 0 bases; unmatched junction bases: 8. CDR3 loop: CASSGALAVSYNEQFF. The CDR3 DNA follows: TGTGCCAGCAGCGGAGCTCTAGCGGTCTCCTACAATGAGCAGTTCTTC. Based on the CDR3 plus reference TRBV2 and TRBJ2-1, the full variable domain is EPEVTQTPSHQVTQMGQEVILRCVPISNHLYFYWYRQILGQKVEFLVSFYNNEISEKSEIFDDQFSVERPDGSNFTLKIRSTKLEDSAMYFCASSGALAVSYNEQFFGPGTRLTVL.

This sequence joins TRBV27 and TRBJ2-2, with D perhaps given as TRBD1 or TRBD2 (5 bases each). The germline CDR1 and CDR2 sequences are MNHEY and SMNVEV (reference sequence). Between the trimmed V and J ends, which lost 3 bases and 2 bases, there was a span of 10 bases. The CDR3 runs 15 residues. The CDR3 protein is CASSLGRENTGELFF. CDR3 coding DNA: TGTGCCAGCAGTTTGGGACGGGAAAACACCGGGGAGCTGTTTTTT.

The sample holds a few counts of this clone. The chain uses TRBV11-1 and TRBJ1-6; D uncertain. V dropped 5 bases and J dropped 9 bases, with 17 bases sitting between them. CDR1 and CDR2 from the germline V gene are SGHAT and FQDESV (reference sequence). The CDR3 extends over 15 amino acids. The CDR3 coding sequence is TGTGCCAGCAGCCTCGTTGGGAATTGGGGTTCACCCCTCCACTTT. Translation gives CASSLVGNWGSPLHF.

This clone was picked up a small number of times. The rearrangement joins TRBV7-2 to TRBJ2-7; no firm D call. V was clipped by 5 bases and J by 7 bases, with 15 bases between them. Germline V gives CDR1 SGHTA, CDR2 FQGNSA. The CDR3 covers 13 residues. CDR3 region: CASSRPLPVEQYF. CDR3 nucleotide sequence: TGTGCCAGCAGCCGTCCTCTCCCTGTGGAGCAGTACTTC. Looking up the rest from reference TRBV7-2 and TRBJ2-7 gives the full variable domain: GAGVSQSPSNKVTEKGKDVELRCDPISGHTALYWYRQSLGQGLEFLIYFQGNSAPDKSGLPSDRFSAERTGGSVSTLTIQRTQQEDSAVYLCASSRPLPVEQYFGPGTRLTVT.

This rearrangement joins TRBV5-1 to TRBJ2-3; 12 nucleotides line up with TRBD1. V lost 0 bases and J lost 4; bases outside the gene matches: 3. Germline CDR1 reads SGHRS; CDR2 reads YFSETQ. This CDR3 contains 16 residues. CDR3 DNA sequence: TGCGCCAGCAGCTTGGCCGGGACAGGGGGCGCAGATACGCAGTATTTT. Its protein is CASSLAGTGGADTQYF.

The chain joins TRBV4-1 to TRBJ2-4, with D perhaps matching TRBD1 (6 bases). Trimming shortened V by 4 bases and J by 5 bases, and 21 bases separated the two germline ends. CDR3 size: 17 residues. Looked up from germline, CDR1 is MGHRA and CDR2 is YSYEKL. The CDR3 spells CASSLFPGVSKQNIQYF. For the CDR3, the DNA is TGCGCCAGCAGCCTCTTCCCAGGGGTCAGCAAACAAAACATTCAGTACTTC.

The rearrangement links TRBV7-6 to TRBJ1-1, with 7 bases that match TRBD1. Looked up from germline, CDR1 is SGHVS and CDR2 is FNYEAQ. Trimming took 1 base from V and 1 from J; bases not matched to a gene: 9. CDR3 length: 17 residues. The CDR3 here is CASSLGPGQPSNTEAFF. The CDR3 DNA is TGTGCCAGCAGCTTAGGACCGGGACAGCCATCGAACACTGAAGCTTTCTTT.

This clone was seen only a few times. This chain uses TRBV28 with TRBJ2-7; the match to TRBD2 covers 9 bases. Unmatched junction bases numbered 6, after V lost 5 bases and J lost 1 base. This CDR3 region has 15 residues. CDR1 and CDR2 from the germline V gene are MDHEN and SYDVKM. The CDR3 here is CASSLGTSRSYEQYF. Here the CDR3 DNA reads TGTGCCAGCAGTCTCGGGACTAGCAGGTCCTACGAGCAGTACTTC.

The CDR3 here is CASSSELAKPCEIQYF. CDR3 nucleotides: TGTGCCAGCAGTTCAGAGCTGGCCAAACCGTGTGAAATTCAGTACTTC. The chain links TRBV11-2 to TRBJ2-4; unclear D gene. V was cut by 6 bases and J by 10 bases, with 25 bases left in between. Germline V gene lookup returns CDR1 SGHAT and CDR2 FQNNGV. CDR3 length equals 16 residues.

The CDR3 here is CASSPGIYNEQFF. In nucleotides, the CDR3 is TGTGCCAGCAGCCCGGGGATCTACAATGAGCAGTTCTTC. This rearrangement joins TRBV7-7 to TRBJ2-1, with a tentative D call TRBD2 (5 bases). The CDR3 consists of 13 residues. The germline V and J ends were trimmed by 5 bases and 3 bases, with 8 bases remaining between them. Germline-derived CDR1 and CDR2 are SSHAT and FNYEAQ (reference sequence). Looking up the rest from reference TRBV7-7 and TRBJ2-1 gives the full variable domain: GAGVSQSPRYKVTKRGQDVTLRCDPISSHATLYWYQQALGQGPEFLTYFNYEAQPDKSGLPSDRFSAERPEGSISTLTIQRTEQRDSAMYRCASSPGIYNEQFFGPGTRLTVL.

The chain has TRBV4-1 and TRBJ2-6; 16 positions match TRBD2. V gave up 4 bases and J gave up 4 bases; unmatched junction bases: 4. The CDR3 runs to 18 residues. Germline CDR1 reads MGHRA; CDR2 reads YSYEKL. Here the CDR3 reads CASSPGLAGGPGANVLTF. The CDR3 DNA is TGCGCCAGCAGCCCGGGACTAGCGGGGGGGCCGGGGGCCAACGTCCTGACTTTC.

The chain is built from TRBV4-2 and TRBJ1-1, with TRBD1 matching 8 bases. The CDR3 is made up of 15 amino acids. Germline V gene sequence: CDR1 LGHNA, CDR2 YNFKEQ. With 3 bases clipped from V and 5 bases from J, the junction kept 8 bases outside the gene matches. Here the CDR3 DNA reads TGTGCCAGCAGCCAGGCCGGGACAGGAAAAACTGAAGCTTTCTTT. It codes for CASSQAGTGKTEAFF.

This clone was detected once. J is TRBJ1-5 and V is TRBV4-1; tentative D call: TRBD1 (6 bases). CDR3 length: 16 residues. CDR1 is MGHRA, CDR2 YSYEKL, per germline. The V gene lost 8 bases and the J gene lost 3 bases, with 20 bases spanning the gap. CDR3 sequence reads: CASQPVKDRYNQPQHF. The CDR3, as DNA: TGCGCCAGCCAGCCGGTAAAGGACAGATACAATCAGCCCCAGCATTTT.

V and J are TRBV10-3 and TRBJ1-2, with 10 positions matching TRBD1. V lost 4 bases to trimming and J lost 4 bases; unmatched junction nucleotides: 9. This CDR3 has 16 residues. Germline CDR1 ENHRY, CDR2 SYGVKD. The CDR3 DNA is TGTGCCATCAGTGCGGGACAGGGGTTTCGGATCTATGGCTACACCTTC. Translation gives CAISAGQGFRIYGYTF.

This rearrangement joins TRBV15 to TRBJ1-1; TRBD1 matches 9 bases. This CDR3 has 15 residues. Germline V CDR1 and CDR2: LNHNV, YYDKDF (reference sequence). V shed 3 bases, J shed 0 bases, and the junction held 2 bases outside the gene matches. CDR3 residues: CATSSRQGVNTEAFF. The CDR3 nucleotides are TGTGCCACCAGCAGCCGACAGGGGGTGAACACTGAAGCTTTCTTT.

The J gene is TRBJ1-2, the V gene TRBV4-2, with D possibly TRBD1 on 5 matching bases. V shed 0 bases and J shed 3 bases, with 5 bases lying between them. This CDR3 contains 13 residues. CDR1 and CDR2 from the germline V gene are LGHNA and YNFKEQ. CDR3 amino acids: CASSQDRDYGYTF. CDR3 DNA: TGTGCCAGCAGCCAAGACAGGGACTATGGCTACACCTTC.

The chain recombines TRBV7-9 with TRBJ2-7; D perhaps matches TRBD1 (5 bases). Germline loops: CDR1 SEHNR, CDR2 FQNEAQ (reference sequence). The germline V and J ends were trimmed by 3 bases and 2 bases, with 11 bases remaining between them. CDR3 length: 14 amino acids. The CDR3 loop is CASSLQGSPYEQYF. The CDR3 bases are TGTGCCAGCAGCTTGCAGGGTTCCCCCTACGAGCAGTACTTC.

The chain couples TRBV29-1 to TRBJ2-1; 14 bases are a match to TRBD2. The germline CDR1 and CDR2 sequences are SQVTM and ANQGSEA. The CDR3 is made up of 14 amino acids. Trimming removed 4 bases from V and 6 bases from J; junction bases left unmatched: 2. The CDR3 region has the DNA TGCAGCGTTGCGACTAGCGGGGGGGTCAATGAGCAGTTCTTC. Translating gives CSVATSGGVNEQFF.